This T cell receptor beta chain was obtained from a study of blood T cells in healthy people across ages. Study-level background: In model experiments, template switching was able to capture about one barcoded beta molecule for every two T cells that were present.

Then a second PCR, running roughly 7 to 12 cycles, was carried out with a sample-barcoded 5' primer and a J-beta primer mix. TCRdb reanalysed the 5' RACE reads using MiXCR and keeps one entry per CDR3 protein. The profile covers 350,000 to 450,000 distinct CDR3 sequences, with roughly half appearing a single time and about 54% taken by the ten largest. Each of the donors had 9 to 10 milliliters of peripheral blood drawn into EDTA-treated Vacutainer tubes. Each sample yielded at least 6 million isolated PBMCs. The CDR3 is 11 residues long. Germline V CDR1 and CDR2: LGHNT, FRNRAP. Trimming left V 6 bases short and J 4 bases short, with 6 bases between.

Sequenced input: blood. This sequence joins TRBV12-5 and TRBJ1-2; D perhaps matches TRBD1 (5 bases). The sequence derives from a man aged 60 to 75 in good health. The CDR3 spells CASGGTYGYTF. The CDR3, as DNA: TGTGCTAGTGGCGGGACCTATGGCTACACCTTC.